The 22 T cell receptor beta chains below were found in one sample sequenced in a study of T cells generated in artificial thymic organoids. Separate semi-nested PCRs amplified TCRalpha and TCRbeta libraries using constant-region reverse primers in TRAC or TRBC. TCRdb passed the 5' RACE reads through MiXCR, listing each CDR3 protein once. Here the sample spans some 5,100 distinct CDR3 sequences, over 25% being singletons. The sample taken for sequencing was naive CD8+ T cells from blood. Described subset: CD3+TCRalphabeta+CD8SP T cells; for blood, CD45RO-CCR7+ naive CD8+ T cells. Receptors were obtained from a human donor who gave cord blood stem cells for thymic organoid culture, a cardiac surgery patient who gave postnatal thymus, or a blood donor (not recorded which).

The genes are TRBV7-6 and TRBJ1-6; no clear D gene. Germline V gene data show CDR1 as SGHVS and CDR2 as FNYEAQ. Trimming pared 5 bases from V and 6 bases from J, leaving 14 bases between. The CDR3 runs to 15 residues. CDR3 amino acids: CASSQSRLGNSPLHF. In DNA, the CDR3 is TGTGCCAGCAGCCAAAGCCGCCTTGGTAATTCACCCCTCCACTTT.

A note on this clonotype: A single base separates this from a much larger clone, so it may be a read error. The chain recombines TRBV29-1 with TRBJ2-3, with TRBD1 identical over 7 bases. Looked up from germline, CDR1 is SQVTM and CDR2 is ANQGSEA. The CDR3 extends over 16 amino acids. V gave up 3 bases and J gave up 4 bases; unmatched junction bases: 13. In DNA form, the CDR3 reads TGCAGCGTTGAGGAAGGGTTCGGGGACAGCGCAGATACGCAGTATTTT. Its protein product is CSVEEGFGDSADTQYF.

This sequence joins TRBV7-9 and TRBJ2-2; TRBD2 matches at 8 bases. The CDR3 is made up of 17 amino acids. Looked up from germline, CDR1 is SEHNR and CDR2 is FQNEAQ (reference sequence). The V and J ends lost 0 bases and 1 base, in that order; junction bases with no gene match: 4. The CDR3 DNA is TGTGCCAGCAGCTTAGCGTATAGCGGGGTGAACACCGGGGAGCTGTTTTTT. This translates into CASSLAYSGVNTGELFF.

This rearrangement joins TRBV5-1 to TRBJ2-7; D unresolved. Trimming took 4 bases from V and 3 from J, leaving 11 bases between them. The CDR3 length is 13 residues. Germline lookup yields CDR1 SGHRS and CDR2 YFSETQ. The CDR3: CASSTDLFYEQYF. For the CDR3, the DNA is TGCGCCAGCAGCACGGACCTCTTCTACGAGCAGTACTTC.

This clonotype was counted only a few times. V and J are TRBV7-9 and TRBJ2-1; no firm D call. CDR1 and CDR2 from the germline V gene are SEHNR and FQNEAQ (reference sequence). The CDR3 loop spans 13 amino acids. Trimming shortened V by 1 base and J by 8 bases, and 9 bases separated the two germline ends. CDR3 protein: CASSLEAADEQFF. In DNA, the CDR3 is TGTGCCAGCAGCTTAGAGGCGGCGGATGAGCAGTTCTTC.

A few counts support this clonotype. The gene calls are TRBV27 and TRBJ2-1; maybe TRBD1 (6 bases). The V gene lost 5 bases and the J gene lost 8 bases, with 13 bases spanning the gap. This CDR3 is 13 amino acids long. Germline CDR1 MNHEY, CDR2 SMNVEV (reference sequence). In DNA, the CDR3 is TGTGCCAGCAGTCCCGACAGGTTGGATGAGCAGTTCTTC. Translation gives CASSPDRLDEQFF.

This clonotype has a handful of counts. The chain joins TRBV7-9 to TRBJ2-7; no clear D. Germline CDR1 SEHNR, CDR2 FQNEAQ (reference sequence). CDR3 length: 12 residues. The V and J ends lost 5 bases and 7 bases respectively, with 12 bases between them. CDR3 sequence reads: CASSSETREQYF. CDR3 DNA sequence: TGTGCCAGCAGCAGCGAAACAAGAGAGCAGTACTTC.

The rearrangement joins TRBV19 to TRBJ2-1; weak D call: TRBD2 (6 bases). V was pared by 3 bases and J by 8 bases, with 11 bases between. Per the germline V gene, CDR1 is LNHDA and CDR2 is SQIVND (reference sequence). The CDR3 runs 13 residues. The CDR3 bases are TGTGCCAGTAGTATTGGAGGGTTGCATGAGCAGTTCTTC. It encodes CASSIGGLHEQFF.

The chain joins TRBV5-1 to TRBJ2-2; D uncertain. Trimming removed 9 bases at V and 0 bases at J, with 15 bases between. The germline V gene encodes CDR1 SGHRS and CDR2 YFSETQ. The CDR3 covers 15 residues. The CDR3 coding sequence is TGCGCCACCGCAAGTGGAGTGACGAACACCGGGGAGCTGTTTTTT. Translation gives CATASGVTNTGELFF.

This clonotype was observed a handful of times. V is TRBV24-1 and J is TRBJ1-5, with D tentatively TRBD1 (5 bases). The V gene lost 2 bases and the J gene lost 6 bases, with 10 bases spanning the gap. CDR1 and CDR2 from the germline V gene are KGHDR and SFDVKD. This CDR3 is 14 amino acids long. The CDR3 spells CATSDWQGSQPQHF. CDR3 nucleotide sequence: TGTGCCACCAGTGATTGGCAGGGCAGTCAGCCCCAGCATTTT.

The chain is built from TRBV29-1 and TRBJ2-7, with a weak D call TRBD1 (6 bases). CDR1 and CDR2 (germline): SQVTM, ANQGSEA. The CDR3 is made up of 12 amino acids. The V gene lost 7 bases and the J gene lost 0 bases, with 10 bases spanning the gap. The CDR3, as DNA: TGCAGCGCCACAGGGCCCTCCTACGAGCAGTACTTC. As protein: CSATGPSYEQYF.

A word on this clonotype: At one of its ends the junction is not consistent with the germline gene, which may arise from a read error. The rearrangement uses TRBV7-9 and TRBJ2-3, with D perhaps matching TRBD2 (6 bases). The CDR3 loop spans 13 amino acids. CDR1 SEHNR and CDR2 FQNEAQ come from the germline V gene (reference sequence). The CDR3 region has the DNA TGTGCCAGCAGCTTAATCGGGGGAGATATGCAGTATTTT. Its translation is CASSLIGGDMQYF.

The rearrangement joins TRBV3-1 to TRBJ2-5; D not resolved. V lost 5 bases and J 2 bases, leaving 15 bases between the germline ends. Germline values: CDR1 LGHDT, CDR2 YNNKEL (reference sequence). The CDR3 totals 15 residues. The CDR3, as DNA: TGTGCCAGCAGCAGCCTCAGACGCCGACAAGAGACCCAGTACTTC. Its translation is CASSSLRRRQETQYF.

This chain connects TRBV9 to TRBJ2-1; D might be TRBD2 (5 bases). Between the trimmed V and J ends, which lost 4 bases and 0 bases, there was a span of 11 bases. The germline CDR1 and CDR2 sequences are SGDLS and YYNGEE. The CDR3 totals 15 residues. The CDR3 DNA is TGTGCCAGCAGCCCCTCTGGGAGCTCCTACAATGAGCAGTTCTTC. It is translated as CASSPSGSSYNEQFF.

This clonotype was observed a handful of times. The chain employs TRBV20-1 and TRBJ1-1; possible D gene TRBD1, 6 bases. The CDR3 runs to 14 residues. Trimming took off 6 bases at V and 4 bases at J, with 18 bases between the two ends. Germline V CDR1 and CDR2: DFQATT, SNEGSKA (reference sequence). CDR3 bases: TGCAGTGCCCCACCCGGGGGCCTTACCACTGAAGCTTTCTTT. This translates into CSAPPGGLTTEAFF.

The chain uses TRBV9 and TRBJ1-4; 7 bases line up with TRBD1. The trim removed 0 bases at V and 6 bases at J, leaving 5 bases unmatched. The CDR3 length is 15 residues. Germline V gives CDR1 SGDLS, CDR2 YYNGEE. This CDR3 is CASSVGDSDYEKLFF. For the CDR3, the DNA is TGTGCCAGCAGCGTAGGGGACAGCGATTATGAAAAACTGTTTTTT. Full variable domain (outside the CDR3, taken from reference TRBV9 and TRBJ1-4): DSGVTQTPKHLITATGQRVTLRCSPRSGDLSVYWYQQSLDQGLQFLIQYYNGEERAKGNILERFSAQQFPDLHSELNLSSLELGDSALYFCASSVGDSDYEKLFFGSGTQLSVL.

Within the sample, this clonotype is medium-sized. CDR3 DNA sequence: TGTGCCAGCAGTTATCTTTTGGCGGGAGGGCCGGGCGATACGCAGTATTTT. Translating gives CASSYLLAGGPGDTQYF. This chain uses TRBV27 with TRBJ2-3; 9 bases match TRBD2. Losses at the gene ends were 4 bases for V and 6 bases for J; bases not matched to a gene: 14. Per germline, CDR1 MNHEY and CDR2 SMNVEV (reference sequence). The CDR3 consists of 17 residues.

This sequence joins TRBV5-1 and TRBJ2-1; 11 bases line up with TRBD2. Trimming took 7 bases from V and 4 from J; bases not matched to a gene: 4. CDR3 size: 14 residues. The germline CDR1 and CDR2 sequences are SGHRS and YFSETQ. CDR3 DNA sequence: TGCGCCAGCCAACTAGCGGGAGAATACAATGAGCAGTTCTTC. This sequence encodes CASQLAGEYNEQFF.

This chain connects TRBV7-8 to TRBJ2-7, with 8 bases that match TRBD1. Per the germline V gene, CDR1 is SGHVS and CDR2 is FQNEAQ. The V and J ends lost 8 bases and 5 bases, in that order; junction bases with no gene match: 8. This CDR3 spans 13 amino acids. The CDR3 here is CASRGQGAHEQYF. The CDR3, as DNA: TGTGCCAGCCGGGGGCAGGGGGCCCACGAGCAGTACTTC.

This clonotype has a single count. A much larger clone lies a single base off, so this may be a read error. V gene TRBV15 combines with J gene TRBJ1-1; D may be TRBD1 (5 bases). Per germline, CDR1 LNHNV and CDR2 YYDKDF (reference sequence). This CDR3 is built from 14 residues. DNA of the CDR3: TGTGTCACCAGCAAGGGACCATTGAACACTGAAGCTTTCTTT. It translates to CVTSKGPLNTEAFF.

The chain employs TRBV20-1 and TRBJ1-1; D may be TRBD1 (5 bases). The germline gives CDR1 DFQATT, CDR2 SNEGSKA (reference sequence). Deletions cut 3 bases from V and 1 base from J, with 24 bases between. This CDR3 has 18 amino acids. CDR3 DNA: TGCAGTGCTAGTTGGCGTCCGGGACCCTATATCGGGAACACTGAAGCTTTCTTT. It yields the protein CSASWRPGPYIGNTEAFF.

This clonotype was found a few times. CDR3 sequence reads: CASSQGQSSNIQYF. The CDR3 coding sequence is TGCGCCAGCAGCCAAGGACAGTCTTCAAACATTCAGTACTTC. J is TRBJ2-4 and V is TRBV4-1, with D perhaps matching TRBD1 (5 bases). The V end was cut by 1 base, the J end by 6 bases, with 10 bases between. Germline CDR1 is MGHRA and CDR2 is YSYEKL. This CDR3 is 14 amino acids long.